This TCR beta chain derives from a study of T-cell reconstitution after alpha-beta-depleted transplantation in children. Whole-study findings and limits: The high TCRbeta diversity at day 60 in some patients came from surviving recipient T cells and thymic progenitors. T-cell numbers and diversity one year post-transplant derived largely from freshly generated T cells.

Germline V gene lookup returns CDR1 MNHEY and CDR2 SVGEGT. With V trimmed by 4 bases and J by 4 bases, 16 bases remained unmatched. The CDR3 has 18 residues. In regard to this clonotype: The antigen remains undetermined.

A library of TCRbeta sequences, prepared with unique molecular identifiers, was generated. TCRdb reprocessed the PCR reads via MiXCR and lists one record per CDR3 protein. The table lists some 300,000 distinct CDR3 sequences, around a tenth of them singletons. This sample comprised PBMCs, obtained before TCRalphabeta/CD19-depleted stem cell transplant. The V gene is TRBV6-2 or TRBV6-3, the J gene TRBJ2-1; 7 positions match TRBD1. The TCR was taken from a boy in the first two years of life with acute myeloid leukemia, due to receive a stem cell transplant. CDR3 loop: CASSLQGHTIVAYNEQFF. In nucleotides, the CDR3 is TGTGCCAGCAGTTTACAGGGGCATACCATAGTAGCGTACAATGAGCAGTTCTTC.